The 10 T cell receptor beta chains presented below share a single source sample, sequenced in a study of CD8 T cells in ankylosing spondylitis. TCRdb fed the 5' RACE reads into MiXCR, producing one record per CDR3 protein. Of 250,000 or so distinct CDR3 sequences in the sample, 20% to 30% are singletons; the top ten hold 0.5% to 0.65%. Source material: blood, either unsorted or a sorted T cell fraction (not recorded which). These receptors came from a male donor with ankylosing spondylitis or in good health (not recorded which).

This clonotype has at least ten counts. The chain is built from TRBV10-2 and TRBJ2-5; D is ambiguous. V dropped 2 bases and J dropped 2 bases, with 9 bases sitting between them. Germline values: CDR1 WSHSY, CDR2 SAAADI. The CDR3 has 14 amino acids. CDR3 nucleotides: TGCGCCAGCAGTGAGGACGCAAGACAAGAGACCCAGTACTTC. Residues: CASSEDARQETQYF.

Ten or more counts support this clonotype. The gene calls are TRBV29-1 and TRBJ2-7, with TRBD1 identical over 7 bases. Germline CDR1 reads SQVTM; CDR2 reads ANQGSEA. CDR3 length: 12 amino acids. Trimming cost V 2 bases and J 4 bases; bases outside gene matches: 2. The CDR3, as DNA: TGCAGCGTTGAACAGGACAGGTACGAGCAGTACTTC. It specifies CSVEQDRYEQYF.

In its sample, this clonotype was seen a few times. This chain uses TRBV6-6 with TRBJ2-3, with D tentatively TRBD1 or TRBD2 (6 bases each). V gave up 7 bases and J gave up 6 bases, with 11 bases separating them. This CDR3 is built from 12 residues. Looked up from germline, CDR1 is MNHNY and CDR2 is SVGAGI (reference sequence). The CDR3 DNA reads TGTGCCAGCATCAAAGGGGGGGATACGCAGTATTTT. This encodes CASIKGGDTQYF.

This clonotype was detected many times. The V and J genes are TRBV11-1 and TRBJ2-7; D unresolved. The germline V and J ends were trimmed by 3 bases and 5 bases, with 20 bases remaining between them. The CDR3 contains 16 residues. The germline V gene encodes CDR1 SGHAT and CDR2 FQDESV (reference sequence). CDR3 amino acids: CASSFKRASRWDEQYF. For the CDR3, the DNA is TGTGCCAGCAGCTTTAAACGGGCTAGTCGTTGGGACGAGCAGTACTTC.

The chain uses TRBV10-3 and TRBJ2-5; 9 bases are a match to TRBD2. There are 14 residues in the CDR3. Germline V gene data show CDR1 as ENHRY and CDR2 as SYGVKD. V lost 6 bases, J lost 3 bases, and 5 bases stayed unmatched. In DNA form, the CDR3 reads TGTGCCATCAGGGCTAGCGGGGATAAAGAGACCCAGTACTTC. Protein: CAIRASGDKETQYF.

The chain carries TRBV28 and TRBJ2-7; D perhaps matches TRBD1 (6 bases). From germline, CDR1 is MDHEN and CDR2 SYDVKM. This CDR3 is built from 12 residues. Trimming took 3 bases from V and 11 from J, leaving 14 bases between them. The CDR3 loop is CASSLQQGLEYF. CDR3 DNA: TGTGCCAGCAGTTTGCAACAGGGTTTGGAGTACTTC.

This chain uses TRBV6-1 with TRBJ2-7; 7 bases fit TRBD1. Germline loops: CDR1 MNHNS, CDR2 SASEGT. After removal of 3 bases from V and 2 bases from J, the junction contained 7 bases not matched to a gene. The CDR3 contains 15 residues. In DNA, the CDR3 is TGTGCCAGCAGTGAGAGACAGGGAATGGCCTACGAGCAGTACTTC. It codes for CASSERQGMAYEQYF.

This clonotype was counted once. This rearrangement joins TRBV10-2 to TRBJ2-5; D not certain. This CDR3 has 14 amino acids. Trimming pared 0 bases from V and 9 bases from J, leaving 14 bases between. Germline CDR1 and CDR2: WSHSY and SAAADI. CDR3 DNA: TGCGCCAGCAGTGAGTCACCAGCGAGCAGCGCCCAGTACTTC. Translation gives CASSESPASSAQYF.

This clonotype turned up a few times. This chain links TRBV6-1 with TRBJ1-5, with 9 nucleotides matching TRBD1. V shed 10 bases and J 2 bases; nucleotides not matched to a gene: 9. Looked up from germline, CDR1 is MNHNS and CDR2 is SASEGT. This CDR3 has 15 amino acids. CDR3 sequence: CATARDRAGNQPQHF. Written as DNA, the CDR3 is TGTGCCACGGCGAGGGACAGGGCTGGCAATCAGCCCCAGCATTTT.

This clonotype was observed a few times. This rearrangement joins TRBV20-1 to TRBJ2-1; no clear D gene. V was cut by 3 bases and J by 2 bases, with 5 bases left in between. Per the germline V gene, CDR1 is DFQATT and CDR2 is SNEGSKA (reference sequence). This CDR3 comprises 12 residues. In DNA form, the CDR3 reads TGCAGTGCTAGTCTTGCCTACAATGAGCAGTTCTTC. This codes for CSASLAYNEQFF.